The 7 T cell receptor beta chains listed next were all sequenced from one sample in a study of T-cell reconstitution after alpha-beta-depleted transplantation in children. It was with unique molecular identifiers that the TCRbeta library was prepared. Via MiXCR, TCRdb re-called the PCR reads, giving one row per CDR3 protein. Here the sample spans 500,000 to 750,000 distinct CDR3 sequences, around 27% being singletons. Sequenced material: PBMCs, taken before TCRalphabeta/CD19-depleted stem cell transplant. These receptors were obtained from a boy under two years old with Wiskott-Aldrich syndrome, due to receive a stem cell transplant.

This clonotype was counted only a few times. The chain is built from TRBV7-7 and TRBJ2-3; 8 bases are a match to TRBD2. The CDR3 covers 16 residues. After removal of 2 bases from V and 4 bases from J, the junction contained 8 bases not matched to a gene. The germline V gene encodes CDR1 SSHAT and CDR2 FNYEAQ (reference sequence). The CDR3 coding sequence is TGTGCCAGCAGCTTATTGGCGGGGGGAGGCGCAGATACGCAGTATTTT. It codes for CASSLLAGGGADTQYF.

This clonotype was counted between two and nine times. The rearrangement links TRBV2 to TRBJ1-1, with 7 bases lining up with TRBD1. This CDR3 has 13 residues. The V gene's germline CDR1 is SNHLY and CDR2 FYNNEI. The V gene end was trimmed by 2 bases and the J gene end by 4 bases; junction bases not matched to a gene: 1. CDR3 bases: TGTGCCAGCAGTGAAAGGGGGCCCACTGAAGCTTTCTTT. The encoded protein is CASSERGPTEAFF.

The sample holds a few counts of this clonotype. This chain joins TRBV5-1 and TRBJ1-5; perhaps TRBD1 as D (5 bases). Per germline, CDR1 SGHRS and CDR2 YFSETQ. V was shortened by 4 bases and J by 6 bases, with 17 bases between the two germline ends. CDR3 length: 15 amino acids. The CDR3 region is CASSPNGGPSQPQHF. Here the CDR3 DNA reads TGCGCCAGCAGCCCGAATGGGGGTCCCAGTCAGCCCCAGCATTTT.

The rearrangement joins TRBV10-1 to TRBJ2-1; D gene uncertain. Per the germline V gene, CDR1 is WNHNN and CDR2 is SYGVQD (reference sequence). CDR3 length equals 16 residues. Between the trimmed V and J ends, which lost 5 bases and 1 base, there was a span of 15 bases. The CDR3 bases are TGCGCCAGCAGTCACGAAGCGTGGGAATCCTACAATGAGCAGTTCTTC. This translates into CASSHEAWESYNEQFF.

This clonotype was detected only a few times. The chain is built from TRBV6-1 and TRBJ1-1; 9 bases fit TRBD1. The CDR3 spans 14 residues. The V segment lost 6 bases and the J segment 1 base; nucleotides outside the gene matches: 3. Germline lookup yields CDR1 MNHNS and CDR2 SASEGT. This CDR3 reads CASRKTGGNTEAFF. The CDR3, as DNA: TGTGCCAGCAGAAAGACAGGGGGGAACACTGAAGCTTTCTTT.

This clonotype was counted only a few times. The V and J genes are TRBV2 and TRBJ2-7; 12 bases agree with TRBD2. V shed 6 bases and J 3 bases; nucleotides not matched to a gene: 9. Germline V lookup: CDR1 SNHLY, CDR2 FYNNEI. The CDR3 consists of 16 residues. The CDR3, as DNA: TGTGCCAGCAGAAGGCTAGCGGGAGGGACGAACTACGAGCAGTACTTC. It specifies CASRRLAGGTNYEQYF.

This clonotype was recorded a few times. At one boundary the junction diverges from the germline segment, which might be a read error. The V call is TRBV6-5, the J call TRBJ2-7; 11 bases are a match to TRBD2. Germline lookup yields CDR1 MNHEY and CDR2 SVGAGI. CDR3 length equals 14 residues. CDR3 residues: CASSYLAGGLEQYF. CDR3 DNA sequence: TGTGCCAGCAGCTACTTAGCGGGAGGGCTCGAGCAGTACTTC.